This T cell receptor beta chain was captured in a study of blood T cell repertoires in COVID-19. Assay used: immunoSEQ multiplex PCR; TCRdb lists only in-frame clones, some missing. The repertoire holds a few hundred thousand clones, with roughly 84% as singletons. Between the trimmed V and J ends, which lost 8 bases and 4 bases, there was a span of 23 bases. Germline V gene sequence: CDR1 SGHTA, CDR2 FQGNSA. The CDR3 is 16 residues long. This chain links TRBV7-2 with TRBJ2-5, with a possible D match to TRBD2 (6 bases). What was sequenced was PBMCs or T cells enriched from blood (not recorded which). The TCR sequence derives from a woman between 18 and 29 years old who had been exposed to COVID-19. This CDR3 is CASSRTRALGGETQYF. The DNA of the CDR3 is TGTGCCAGCTCCCGGACCCGGGCGTTGGGGGGAGAGACCCAGTACTTC.